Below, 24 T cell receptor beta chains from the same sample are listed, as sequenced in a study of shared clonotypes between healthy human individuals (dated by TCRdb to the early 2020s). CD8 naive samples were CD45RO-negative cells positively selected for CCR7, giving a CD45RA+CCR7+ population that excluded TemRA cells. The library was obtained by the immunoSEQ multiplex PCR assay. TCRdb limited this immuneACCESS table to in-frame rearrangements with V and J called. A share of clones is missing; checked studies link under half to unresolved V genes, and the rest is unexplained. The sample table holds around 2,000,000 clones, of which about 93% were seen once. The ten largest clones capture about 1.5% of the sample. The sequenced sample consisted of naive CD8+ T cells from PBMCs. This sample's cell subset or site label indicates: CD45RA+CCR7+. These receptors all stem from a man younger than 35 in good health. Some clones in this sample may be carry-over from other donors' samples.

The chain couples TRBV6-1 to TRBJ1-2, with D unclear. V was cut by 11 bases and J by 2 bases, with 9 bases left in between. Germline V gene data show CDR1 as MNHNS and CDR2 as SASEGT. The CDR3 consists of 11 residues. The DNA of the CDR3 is TGTGCCGCACGGGAAAACTATGGCTACACCTTC. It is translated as CAARENYGYTF.

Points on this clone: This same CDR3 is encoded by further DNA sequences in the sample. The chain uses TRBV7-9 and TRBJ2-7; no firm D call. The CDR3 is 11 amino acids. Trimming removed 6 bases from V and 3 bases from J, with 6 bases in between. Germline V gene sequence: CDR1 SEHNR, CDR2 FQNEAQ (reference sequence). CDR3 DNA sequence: TGTGCCAGCAGGTCGGACTACGAGCAGTACTTC. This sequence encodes CASRSDYEQYF.

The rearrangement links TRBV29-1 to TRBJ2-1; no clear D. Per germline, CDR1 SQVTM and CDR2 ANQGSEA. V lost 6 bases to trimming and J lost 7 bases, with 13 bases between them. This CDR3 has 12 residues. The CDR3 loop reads CSVNGLFNEQFF. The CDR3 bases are TGCAGCGTCAATGGGCTTTTTAATGAGCAGTTCTTC.

CDR3 nucleotides: TGTGCCAGCAGTTCACCTGGCCGGGCCGGGGACGAGCAGTACTTC. Its protein is CASSSPGRAGDEQYF. V gene TRBV28 combines with J gene TRBJ2-7; D possibly corresponds to TRBD2 (5 bases). This CDR3 is 15 amino acids long. Per the germline V gene, CDR1 is MDHEN and CDR2 is SYDVKM. Trimming stripped 4 bases from V and 5 bases from J, with 18 bases between.

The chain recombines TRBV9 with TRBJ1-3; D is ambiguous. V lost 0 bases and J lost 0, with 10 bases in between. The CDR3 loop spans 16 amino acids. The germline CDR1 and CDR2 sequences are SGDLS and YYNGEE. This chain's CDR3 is CASSVAPHSSGNTIYF. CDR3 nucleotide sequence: TGTGCCAGCAGCGTAGCTCCCCACTCCTCTGGAAACACCATATATTTT.

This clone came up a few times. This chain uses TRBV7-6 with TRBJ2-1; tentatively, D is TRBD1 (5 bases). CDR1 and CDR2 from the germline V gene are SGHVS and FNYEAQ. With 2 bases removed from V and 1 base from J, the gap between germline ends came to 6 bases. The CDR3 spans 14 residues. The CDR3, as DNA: TGTGCCAGCAGCTTACAGGGATCCTACAATGAGCAGTTCTTC. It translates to CASSLQGSYNEQFF.

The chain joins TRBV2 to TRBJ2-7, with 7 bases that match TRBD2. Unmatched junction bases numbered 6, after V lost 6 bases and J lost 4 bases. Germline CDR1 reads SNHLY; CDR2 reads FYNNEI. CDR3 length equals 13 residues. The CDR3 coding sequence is TGTGCCAGCAGGAGCGGGATTAGTTACGAGCAGTACTTC. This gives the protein CASRSGISYEQYF.

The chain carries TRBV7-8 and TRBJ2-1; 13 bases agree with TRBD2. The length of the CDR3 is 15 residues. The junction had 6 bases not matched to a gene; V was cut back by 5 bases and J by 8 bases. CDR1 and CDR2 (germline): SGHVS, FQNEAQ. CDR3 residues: CASSPGTSGVHEQFF. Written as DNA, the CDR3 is TGTGCCAGCAGCCCCGGGACTAGCGGGGTCCATGAGCAGTTCTTC. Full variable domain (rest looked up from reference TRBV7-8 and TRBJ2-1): GAGVSQSPRYKVAKRGQDVALRCDPISGHVSLFWYQQALGQGPEFLTYFQNEAQLDKSGLPSDRFFAERPEGSVSTLKIQRTQQEDSAVYLCASSPGTSGVHEQFFGPGTRLTVL.

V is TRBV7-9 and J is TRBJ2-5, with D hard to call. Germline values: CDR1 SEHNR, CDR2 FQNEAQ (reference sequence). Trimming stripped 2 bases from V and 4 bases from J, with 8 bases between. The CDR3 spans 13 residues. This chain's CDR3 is CASSLTDGETQYF. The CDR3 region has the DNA TGTGCCAGCAGCTTAACGGACGGAGAGACCCAGTACTTC.

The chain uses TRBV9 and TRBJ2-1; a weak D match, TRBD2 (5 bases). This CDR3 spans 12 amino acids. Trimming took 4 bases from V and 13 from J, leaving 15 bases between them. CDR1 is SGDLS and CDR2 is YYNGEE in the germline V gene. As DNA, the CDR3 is TGTGCCAGCAGCCTCCCCGCTGCGGGCCAGTTCTTC. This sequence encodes CASSLPAAGQFF.

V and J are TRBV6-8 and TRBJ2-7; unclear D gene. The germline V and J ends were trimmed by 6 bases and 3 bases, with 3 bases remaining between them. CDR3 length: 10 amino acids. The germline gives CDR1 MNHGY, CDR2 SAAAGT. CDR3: CASSGYEQYF. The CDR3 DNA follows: TGTGCCAGCAGCGGCTACGAGCAGTACTTC.

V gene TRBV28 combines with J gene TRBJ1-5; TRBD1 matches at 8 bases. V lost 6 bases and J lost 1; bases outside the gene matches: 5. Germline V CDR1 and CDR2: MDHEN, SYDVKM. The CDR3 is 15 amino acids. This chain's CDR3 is CASSTGTGSNQPQHF. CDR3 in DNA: TGTGCCAGCAGCACCGGGACAGGAAGCAATCAGCCCCAGCATTTT.

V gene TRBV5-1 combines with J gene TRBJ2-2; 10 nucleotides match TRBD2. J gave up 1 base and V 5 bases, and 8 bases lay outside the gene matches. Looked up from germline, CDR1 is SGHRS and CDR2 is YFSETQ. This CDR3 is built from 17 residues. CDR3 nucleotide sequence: TGCGCCAGCAGGCCCGGACTAGCGGTTTTGAACACCGGGGAGCTGTTTTTT. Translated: CASRPGLAVLNTGELFF.

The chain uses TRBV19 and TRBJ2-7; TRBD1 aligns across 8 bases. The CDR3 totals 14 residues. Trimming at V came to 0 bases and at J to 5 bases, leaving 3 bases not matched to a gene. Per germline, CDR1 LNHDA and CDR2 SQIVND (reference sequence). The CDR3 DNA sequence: TGTGCCAGTAGTATAGATCAGGGGGCGAACGAGCAGTACTTC. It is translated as CASSIDQGANEQYF. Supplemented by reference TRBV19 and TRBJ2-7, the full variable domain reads DGGITQSPKYLFRKEGQNVTLSCEQNLNHDAMYWYRQDPGQGLRLIYYSQIVNDFQKGDIAEGYSVSREKKESFPLTVTSAQKNPTAFYLCASSIDQGANEQYFGPGTRLTVT.

In DNA form, the CDR3 reads TGTGCCAGCAGCTTAGCTCCCCCCCACGAGCAGTACTTC. This encodes CASSLAPPHEQYF. The V gene is TRBV7-6, the J gene TRBJ2-7, with unresolved D. CDR1 SGHVS and CDR2 FNYEAQ come from the germline V gene. Trimming left V 0 bases short and J 5 bases short, with 8 bases between. The CDR3 has 13 residues.

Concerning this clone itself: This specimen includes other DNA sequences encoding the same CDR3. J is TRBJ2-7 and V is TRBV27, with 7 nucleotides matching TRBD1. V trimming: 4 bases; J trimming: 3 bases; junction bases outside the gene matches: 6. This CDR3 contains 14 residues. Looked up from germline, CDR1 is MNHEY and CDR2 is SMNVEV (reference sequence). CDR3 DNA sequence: TGTGCCAGCAGTTGGACAGGAGGTGACTACGAGCAGTACTTC. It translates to CASSWTGGDYEQYF.

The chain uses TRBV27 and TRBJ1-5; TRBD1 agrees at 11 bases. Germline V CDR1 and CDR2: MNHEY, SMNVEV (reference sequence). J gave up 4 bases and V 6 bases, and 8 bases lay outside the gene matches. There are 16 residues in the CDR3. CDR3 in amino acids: CASSPGQGAKNQPQHF. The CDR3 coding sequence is TGTGCCAGCAGCCCCGGACAGGGGGCTAAGAATCAGCCCCAGCATTTT.

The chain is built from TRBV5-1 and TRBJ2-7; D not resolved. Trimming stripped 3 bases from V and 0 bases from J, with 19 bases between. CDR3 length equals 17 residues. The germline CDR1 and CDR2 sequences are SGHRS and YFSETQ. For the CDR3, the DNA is TGCGCCAGCAGCTCCCGACTTACCGAAGTCAGCTCCTACGAGCAGTACTTC. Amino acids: CASSSRLTEVSSYEQYF. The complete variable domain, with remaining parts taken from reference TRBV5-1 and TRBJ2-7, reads KAGVTQTPRYLIKTRGQQVTLSCSPISGHRSVSWYQQTPGQGLQFLFEYFSETQRNKGNFPGRFSGRQFSNSRSEMNVSTLELGDSALYLCASSSRLTEVSSYEQYFGPGTRLTVT.

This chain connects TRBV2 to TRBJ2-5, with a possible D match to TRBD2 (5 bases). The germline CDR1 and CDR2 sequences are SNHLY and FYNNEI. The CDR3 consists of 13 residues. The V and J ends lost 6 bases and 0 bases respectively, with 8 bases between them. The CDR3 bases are TGTGCCAGCAGACTAGTCTACCAAGAGACCCAGTACTTC. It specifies CASRLVYQETQYF.

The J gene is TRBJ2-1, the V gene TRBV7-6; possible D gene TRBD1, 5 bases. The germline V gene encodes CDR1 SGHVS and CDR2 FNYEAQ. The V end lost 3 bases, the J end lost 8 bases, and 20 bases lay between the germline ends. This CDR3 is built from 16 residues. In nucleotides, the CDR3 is TGTGCCAGCAGCTTTCGGGTCCCGCAGGGAAAGGATGAGCAGTTCTTC. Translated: CASSFRVPQGKDEQFF. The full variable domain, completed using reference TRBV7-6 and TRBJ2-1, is GAGVSQSPRYKVTKRGQDVALRCDPISGHVSLYWYRQALGQGPEFLTYFNYEAQQDKSGLPNDRFSAERPEGSISTLTIQRTEQRDSAMYRCASSFRVPQGKDEQFFGPGTRLTVL.

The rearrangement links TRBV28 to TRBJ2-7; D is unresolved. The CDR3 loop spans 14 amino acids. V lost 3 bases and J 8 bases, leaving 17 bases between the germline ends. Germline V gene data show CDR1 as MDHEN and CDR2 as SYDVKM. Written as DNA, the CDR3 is TGTGCCAGCAGTTTTGCCGGCGAGAGGTTACAGCAGTACTTC. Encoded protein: CASSFAGERLQQYF.

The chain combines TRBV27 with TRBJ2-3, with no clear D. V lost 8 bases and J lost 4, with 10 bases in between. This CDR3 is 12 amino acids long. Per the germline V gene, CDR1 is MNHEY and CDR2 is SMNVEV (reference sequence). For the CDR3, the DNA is TGTGCCAGCGGCTTCTTGGCAGATACGCAGTATTTT. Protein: CASGFLADTQYF.

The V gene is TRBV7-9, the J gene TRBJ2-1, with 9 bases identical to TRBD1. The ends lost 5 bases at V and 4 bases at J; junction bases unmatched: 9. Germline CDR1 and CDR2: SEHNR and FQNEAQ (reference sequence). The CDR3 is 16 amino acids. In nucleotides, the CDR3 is TGTGCCAGCAGCCCTCAGACAGGGGGGGCTTACAATGAGCAGTTCTTC. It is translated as CASSPQTGGAYNEQFF.

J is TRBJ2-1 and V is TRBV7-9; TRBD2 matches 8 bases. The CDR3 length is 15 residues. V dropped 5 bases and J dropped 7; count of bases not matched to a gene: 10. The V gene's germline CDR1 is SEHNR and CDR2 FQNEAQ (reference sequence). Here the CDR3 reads CASSGVGGARNEQFF. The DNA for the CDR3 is TGTGCCAGCAGCGGAGTCGGGGGGGCGAGGAATGAGCAGTTCTTC. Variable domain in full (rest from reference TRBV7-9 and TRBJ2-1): DTGVSQNPRHKITKRGQNVTFRCDPISEHNRLYWYRQTLGQGPEFLTYFQNEAQLEKSRLLSDRFSAERPKGSFSTLEIQRTEQGDSAMYLCASSGVGGARNEQFFGPGTRLTVL.